The 24 T cell receptor beta chains given below trace back to one sample, sequenced in a study of blood T cell repertoires in COVID-19. Here immunoSEQ multiplex PCR was the method, and the copy in TCRdb shows in-frame clones only, minus some. This table has 450,000 or so clones, about 90% appearing once. The sequencing sample was made of peripheral blood. These receptors originate from a man between 18 and 29 years old with COVID-19, enrolled during active disease.

The chain carries TRBV9 and TRBJ1-1; tentatively, D is TRBD1 (5 bases). Trimming removed 3 bases at V and 4 bases at J, with 10 bases between. Looked up from germline, CDR1 is SGDLS and CDR2 is YYNGEE. There are 13 residues in the CDR3. CDR3 region: CASSAGGGTEAFF. In DNA form, the CDR3 reads TGTGCCAGCAGCGCGGGGGGGGGCACTGAAGCTTTCTTT.

The chain is built from TRBV5-1 and TRBJ2-7; 11 bases match TRBD2. The trim removed 4 bases at V and 4 bases at J, leaving 7 bases unmatched. There are 15 residues in the CDR3. Looked up from germline, CDR1 is SGHRS and CDR2 is YFSETQ. CDR3: CASSMATSGEYEQYF. CDR3 nucleotides: TGCGCCAGCAGCATGGCGACTAGCGGGGAATACGAGCAGTACTTC.

V is TRBV7-9 and J is TRBJ2-1, with TRBD1 matching 7 bases. V trimming: 5 bases; J trimming: 10 bases; junction bases outside the gene matches: 11. CDR1 SEHNR and CDR2 FQNEAQ come from the germline V gene (reference sequence). CDR3 size: 14 residues. CDR3 region: CASSLTGLSWEQFF. The CDR3 DNA reads TGTGCCAGCAGCCTGACAGGGCTGAGTTGGGAGCAGTTCTTC.

This chain joins TRBV5-1 and TRBJ2-2, with 7 bases identical to TRBD1. CDR3 size: 15 residues. Germline-derived CDR1 and CDR2 are SGHRS and YFSETQ. V lost 4 bases, J lost 7 bases, and 10 bases stayed unmatched. The chain's CDR3 is CASSPGGQSGGELFF. For the CDR3, the DNA is TGCGCCAGCAGCCCAGGGGGACAGTCTGGCGGGGAGCTGTTTTTT.

The chain combines TRBV11-3 with TRBJ2-3, with 9 nucleotides matching TRBD2. The V gene's germline CDR1 is SGHNT and CDR2 YENEEA. This CDR3 has 15 residues. The V and J ends lost 4 bases and 6 bases, in that order; junction bases with no gene match: 8. The CDR3 loop reads CASSSPGLAPDTQYF. In DNA, the CDR3 is TGTGCCAGCAGCTCACCGGGACTAGCCCCCGATACGCAGTATTTT.

The chain uses TRBV10-2 and TRBJ2-3; 7 bases fit TRBD1. V dropped 6 bases and J dropped 3; count of bases not matched to a gene: 12. The CDR3 sequence is 16 residues long. CDR1 WSHSY and CDR2 SAAADI come from the germline V gene. CDR3 sequence (DNA): TGCGCCAGCAGCGGATTAGACAGGGATAGGACAGATACGCAGTATTTT. This gives the protein CASSGLDRDRTDTQYF.

The chain has TRBV5-6 and TRBJ2-5; no clear D gene. The length of the CDR3 is 12 residues. V was clipped by 1 base and J by 6 bases, with 7 bases between them. From germline, CDR1 is SGHDT and CDR2 YYEEEE. CDR3 coding DNA: TGTGCCAGCAGCTTGTCCCTTCAGACCCAGTACTTC. Encoded protein: CASSLSLQTQYF.

The chain joins TRBV20-1 to TRBJ2-1, with a possible D match to TRBD2 (6 bases). This CDR3 is 14 amino acids long. With 3 bases removed from V and 7 bases from J, the gap between germline ends came to 16 bases. The V gene's germline CDR1 is DFQATT and CDR2 SNEGSKA (reference sequence). The CDR3 DNA reads TGCAGTGCTAGTAGCGGAGCCGAGGAGAATGAGCAGTTCTTC. Translating gives CSASSGAEENEQFF.

The chain combines TRBV11-2 with TRBJ1-2, with D perhaps TRBD1 (6 bases). The CDR3 contains 13 residues. V lost 4 bases, J lost 4 bases, and 10 bases lay in between. Germline V gives CDR1 SGHAT, CDR2 FQNNGV. Written as DNA, the CDR3 is TGTGCCAGCAGCTCACGGGACATCTATGGCTACACCTTC. This sequence encodes CASSSRDIYGYTF.

The chain uses TRBV14 and TRBJ2-7, with a weak D call TRBD2 (7 bases). The CDR3 contains 16 residues. The V and J ends lost 4 bases and 0 bases respectively, with 16 bases between them. Germline values: CDR1 SGHDN, CDR2 FVKESK. The CDR3 DNA is TGTGCCAGCAGCCTCCGAGGGGGGGTACCCTCCTACGAGCAGTACTTC. It yields the protein CASSLRGGVPSYEQYF.

The J gene is TRBJ2-6, the V gene TRBV19; a weak D match, TRBD2 (5 bases). The CDR3 is 18 amino acids. CDR1 is LNHDA and CDR2 is SQIVND in the germline V gene (reference sequence). V lost 6 bases and J 2 bases, leaving 20 bases between the germline ends. This chain's CDR3 is CASSMEVAWIPGANVLTF. In DNA, the CDR3 is TGTGCCAGTAGCATGGAGGTCGCTTGGATCCCTGGGGCCAACGTCCTGACTTTC.

The rearrangement joins TRBV10-2 to TRBJ1-1; 8 bases are shared with TRBD1. The V gene end was trimmed by 7 bases and the J gene end by 1 base; junction bases not matched to a gene: 8. Germline V gene sequence: CDR1 WSHSY, CDR2 SAAADI. The CDR3 is 15 residues long. CDR3 protein: CASKDREVTNTEAFF. For the CDR3, the DNA is TGCGCCAGCAAGGACAGGGAGGTTACGAACACTGAAGCTTTCTTT.

The rearrangement links TRBV6-5 to TRBJ2-4; a weak D match, TRBD1 (5 bases). Looked up from germline, CDR1 is MNHEY and CDR2 is SVGAGI. V was pared by 6 bases and J by 0 bases, with 12 bases between. The CDR3 totals 15 residues. CDR3 in amino acids: CASSPTRAAKNIQYF. CDR3 in DNA: TGTGCCAGCAGCCCCACCAGGGCAGCCAAAAACATTCAGTACTTC.

This chain joins TRBV5-1 and TRBJ2-5; 8 positions match TRBD1. Germline lookup yields CDR1 SGHRS and CDR2 YFSETQ. The CDR3 totals 14 residues. J gave up 4 bases and V 3 bases, and 5 bases lay outside the gene matches. CDR3 nucleotide sequence: TGCGCCAGCAGCTACCAGGGGGCCGGAGAGACCCAGTACTTC. Translated, it gives CASSYQGAGETQYF.

The chain has TRBV25-1 and TRBJ2-7, with D tentatively TRBD2 (5 bases). V gave up 7 bases and J gave up 4 bases, with 17 bases separating them. CDR1 and CDR2 from the germline V gene are MGHDK and SYGVNS. The CDR3 runs to 14 residues. The DNA for the CDR3 is TGTGCCAGCAAACGTGCTTTCGGGGAATACGAGCAGTACTTC. The encoded protein is CASKRAFGEYEQYF.

Only one count was recorded for this clone. The chain employs TRBV9 and TRBJ2-2; D possibly corresponds to TRBD2 (6 bases). V shed 0 bases and J shed 1 base, with 10 bases lying between them. Germline V gene data show CDR1 as SGDLS and CDR2 as YYNGEE. The CDR3 extends over 16 amino acids. The CDR3 sequence: CASSVARGGNTGELFF. Here the CDR3 DNA reads TGTGCCAGCAGCGTAGCTAGGGGAGGGAACACCGGGGAGCTGTTTTTT.

This chain links TRBV7-8 with TRBJ2-7; D possibly corresponds to TRBD2 (5 bases). The CDR3 contains 13 residues. Between the trimmed V and J ends, which lost 5 bases and 2 bases, there was a span of 10 bases. CDR1 SGHVS and CDR2 FQNEAQ come from the germline V gene. DNA for the CDR3: TGTGCCAGCAGCCGACGGGAAACCTACGAGCAGTACTTC. It encodes CASSRRETYEQYF.

This rearrangement joins TRBV9 to TRBJ1-4; TRBD1 is a possible D gene (5 bases). The CDR3 totals 14 residues. In germline, CDR1 is SGDLS, CDR2 YYNGEE. The V gene lost 5 bases and the J gene lost 6 bases, with 14 bases spanning the gap. CDR3 in amino acids: CASSARGGDEKLFF. In DNA form, the CDR3 reads TGTGCCAGCAGTGCCCGAGGAGGGGATGAAAAACTGTTTTTT.

V and J are TRBV24-1 and TRBJ2-5; 10 bases fit TRBD1. The germline CDR1 and CDR2 sequences are KGHDR and SFDVKD. This CDR3 spans 15 amino acids. V trimming: 3 bases; J trimming: 3 bases; junction bases outside the gene matches: 3. The CDR3 DNA is TGTGCCACCAGTGATCCCGGGACAGGGGAAGAGACCCAGTACTTC. It translates to CATSDPGTGEETQYF.

The rearrangement joins TRBV19 to TRBJ2-3; D gene ambiguous. V was trimmed by 6 bases and J by 2 bases, leaving 18 bases between them. The CDR3 length is 16 residues. Germline CDR1 is LNHDA and CDR2 is SQIVND (reference sequence). CDR3 bases: TGTGCCAGTAGCCCCCTTGACTTCCAACTCACAGATACGCAGTATTTT. Its translation is CASSPLDFQLTDTQYF.

The gene calls are TRBV29-1 and TRBJ2-7; D not certain. The CDR3 contains 12 residues. Germline CDR1 reads SQVTM; CDR2 reads ANQGSEA. V lost 4 bases and J lost 2, with 9 bases in between. CDR3 amino acids: CSVVEQTYEQYF. Written as DNA, the CDR3 is TGCAGCGTTGTCGAACAGACCTACGAGCAGTACTTC.

The chain recombines TRBV11-3 with TRBJ2-7, with 7 bases lining up with TRBD2. The CDR3 spans 13 residues. Germline V lookup: CDR1 SGHNT, CDR2 YENEEA. J gave up 3 bases and V 1 base, and 0 bases lay outside the gene matches. In DNA, the CDR3 is TGTGCCAGCAGCTTAGGGGGGGGCTACGAGCAGTACTTC. As protein: CASSLGGGYEQYF. Variable domain in full (rest from reference TRBV11-3 and TRBJ2-7): EAGVVQSPRYKIIEKKQPVAFWCNPISGHNTLYWYLQNLGQGPELLIRYENEEAVDDSQLPKDRFSAERLKGVDSTLKIQPAELGDSAVYLCASSLGGGYEQYFGPGTRLTVT.

The V gene is TRBV18, the J gene TRBJ2-5; 7 nucleotides line up with TRBD2. The V gene's germline CDR1 is KGHSH and CDR2 LQKENI. This CDR3 is built from 17 residues. V lost 4 bases, J lost 0 bases, and 11 bases stayed unmatched. The CDR3 loop reads CASSRSRDYGHQETQYF. DNA of the CDR3: TGTGCCAGCTCACGTAGCCGGGACTATGGGCACCAAGAGACCCAGTACTTC.

The chain couples TRBV4-1 to TRBJ2-2; TRBD1 matches at 7 bases. V gave up 1 base and J gave up 4 bases; unmatched junction bases: 3. The CDR3 has 15 amino acids. Germline V lookup: CDR1 MGHRA, CDR2 YSYEKL. The CDR3 nucleotides are TGCGCCAGCAGCCAAGGAAGGGGGCCCACCGGGGAGCTGTTTTTT. Translation: CASSQGRGPTGELFF.